The next 29 T cell receptor beta chains were all read from a single sample in a study of human T cells and chemical hapten exposure. Via MiXCR, TCRdb re-called the RACE reads, giving one row per CDR3 protein. The sample carries roughly 94,000 distinct CDR3 sequences, approximately 9.3% recorded once. Time point given: patch test 2, 6 weeks after DPC sensitization. Sample treatment: therapeutic diphenylcyclopropenone sensitization with weekly scalp DPC. This specimen was whole blood, taken in connection with sensitization to the hapten diphenylcyclopropenone (DPC). These receptors all stem from a woman between 35 and 50 years old with alopecia areata. Some clones in this sample may be carry-over from other donors' samples.

This clonotype was observed at least ten times. This chain links TRBV6-5 with TRBJ2-1, with 13 bases matching TRBD2. The germline CDR1 and CDR2 sequences are MNHEY and SVGAGI. The length of the CDR3 is 16 residues. Germline trimming cut 1 base from V and 6 bases from J; bases unmatched to any gene: 3. The DNA for the CDR3 is TGTGCCAGCAGTTACTTACTAGCGGGAGGGCCCAATGAGCAGTTCTTC. Translated: CASSYLLAGGPNEQFF.

The CDR3 bases are TGTGCCAGCTCACCACCGAGGGGGCGTTCCTACGAGCAGTACTTC. It translates to CASSPPRGRSYEQYF. The V call is TRBV18, the J call TRBJ2-7, with TRBD1 matching 7 bases. The CDR3 has 15 amino acids. Germline CDR1 and CDR2: KGHSH and LQKENI. The V segment lost 0 bases and the J segment 1 base; nucleotides outside the gene matches: 3. The full variable domain, rest sourced from reference TRBV18 and TRBJ2-7, is NAGVMQNPRHLVRRRGQEARLRCSPMKGHSHVYWYRQLPEEGLKFMVYLQKENIIDESGMPKERFSAEFPKEGPSILRIQQVVRGDSAAYFCASSPPRGRSYEQYFGPGTRLTVT.

The chain has TRBV6-2 or TRBV6-3 and TRBJ2-7; 7 positions match TRBD2. CDR1 is MNHEY and CDR2 is SVGEGT in the germline V gene. The CDR3 has 16 amino acids. J gave up 2 bases and V 2 bases, and 9 bases lay outside the gene matches. CDR3 coding DNA: TGTGCCAGCAGTTACCTAGCGGAGCCCCTTCCCTACGAGCAGTACTTC. This gives the protein CASSYLAEPLPYEQYF.

This chain connects TRBV3-1 to TRBJ2-7; tentative D call: TRBD2 (5 bases). V was pared by 4 bases and J by 1 base, with 11 bases between. The CDR3 sequence is 14 residues long. The germline CDR1 and CDR2 sequences are LGHDT and YNNKEL (reference sequence). DNA for the CDR3: TGTGCCAGCAGCCTGCAGCCGGGGTCCTACGAGCAGTACTTC. Translation gives CASSLQPGSYEQYF.

The V and J genes are TRBV7-6 and TRBJ2-3; D might be TRBD2 (6 bases). CDR1 is SGHVS and CDR2 is FNYEAQ in the germline V gene. This CDR3 region has 15 residues. V was pared by 1 base and J by 3 bases, with 11 bases between. CDR3 DNA: TGTGCCAGCAGCTTAGGCGCTAGCGCGACAGATACGCAGTATTTT. Encoded protein: CASSLGASATDTQYF.

CDR3 DNA: TGTGCCAGCAGCAGGGCGACAGGTTACTCCTACGAGCAGTACTTC. Amino acid sequence: CASSRATGYSYEQYF. The rearrangement joins TRBV6-2 or TRBV6-3 to TRBJ2-7, with D possibly being TRBD1 (6 bases). Per germline, CDR1 MNHEY and CDR2 SVGEGT. Trimming removed 6 bases at V and 0 bases at J, with 15 bases between. The CDR3 consists of 15 residues.

This clonotype showed up many times. This chain links TRBV2 with TRBJ2-7; no firm D call. The V gene lost 2 bases and the J gene lost 1 base, with 6 bases spanning the gap. Germline lookup yields CDR1 SNHLY and CDR2 FYNNEI. CDR3 length: 13 residues. CDR3 in DNA: TGTGCCAGCAGTGAAAATGGGTCCTACGAGCAGTACTTC. Protein product: CASSENGSYEQYF.

This clonotype was seen ten or more times. The chain recombines TRBV7-3 with TRBJ2-3, with no clear D. Per germline, CDR1 SGHTA and CDR2 FQGTGA. This CDR3 contains 16 residues. V lost 1 base to trimming and J lost 0 bases, with 11 bases between them. Here the CDR3 reads CASSLSSDASTDTQYF. Written as DNA, the CDR3 is TGTGCCAGCAGCTTAAGTTCGGATGCGAGCACAGATACGCAGTATTTT. Variable domain in full (rest from reference TRBV7-3 and TRBJ2-3): GAGVSQTPSNKVTEKGKYVELRCDPISGHTALYWYRQSLGQGPEFLIYFQGTGAADDSGLPNDRFFAVRPEGSVSTLKIQRTERGDSAVYLCASSLSSDASTDTQYFGPGTRLTVL.

The CDR3: CASRQGAIPGELFF. CDR3 in DNA: TGTGCCAGCCGACAGGGGGCGATCCCCGGGGAGCTGTTTTTT. This chain links TRBV7-8 with TRBJ2-2; TRBD1 aligns across 10 bases. The CDR3 has 14 residues. From germline, CDR1 is SGHVS and CDR2 FQNEAQ. Germline trimming cut 8 bases from V and 6 bases from J; bases unmatched to any gene: 6.

The table lists this clonotype with many counts. The chain joins TRBV7-9 to TRBJ1-1; D perhaps matches TRBD1 (6 bases). Germline CDR1 reads SEHNR; CDR2 reads FQNEAQ (reference sequence). Trimming removed 10 bases from V and 5 bases from J, with 17 bases in between. The CDR3 sequence is 13 residues long. In DNA form, the CDR3 reads TGTGCCAACCTCGCACTTCAGGGGACTGAAGCTTTCTTT. The encoded protein is CANLALQGTEAFF.

The chain recombines TRBV29-1 with TRBJ2-3; 11 bases match TRBD2. Germline loops: CDR1 SQVTM, CDR2 ANQGSEA. This CDR3 region has 14 residues. Germline trimming cut 3 bases from V and 3 bases from J; bases unmatched to any gene: 2. CDR3 nucleotides: TGCAGCGTTGACTGGACTAGCGGGACAGATACGCAGTATTTT. This sequence encodes CSVDWTSGTDTQYF.

The chain employs TRBV5-4 and TRBJ1-3, with a possible D match to TRBD1 (5 bases). Germline V CDR1 and CDR2: SGHNT, YYREEE (reference sequence). V shed 4 bases and J shed 0 bases, with 8 bases lying between them. The CDR3 runs 14 residues. The CDR3 protein is CASSKGFSGNTIYF. CDR3 DNA sequence: TGTGCCAGCAGCAAGGGGTTCTCTGGAAACACCATATATTTT.

The chain couples TRBV6-6 to TRBJ2-3, with TRBD2 matching 11 bases. V shed 4 bases, J shed 4 bases, and the junction held 19 bases outside the gene matches. The CDR3 has 20 residues. Germline CDR1 reads MNHNY; CDR2 reads SVGAGI (reference sequence). The CDR3 reads CASSSPRGGSGRAGSDTQYF. The CDR3 DNA reads as TGTGCCAGCAGTTCCCCCCGAGGGGGTAGCGGGAGGGCCGGTTCAGATACGCAGTATTTT.

The table lists this clonotype with a few counts. This chain connects TRBV20-1 to TRBJ2-2; 9 nucleotides line up with TRBD2. The CDR3 spans 14 residues. Germline-derived CDR1 and CDR2 are DFQATT and SNEGSKA (reference sequence). The junction had 7 bases not matched to a gene; V was cut back by 5 bases and J by 6 bases. The CDR3 nucleotides read TGCAGTGCTGAGACTAGCGGCTTGGCCGGGGAGCTGTTTTTT. Translation gives CSAETSGLAGELFF.

Remarks on this clonotype: A single base separates this from a much larger clone, so it may be a read error. V and J are TRBV29-1 and TRBJ1-2; TRBD1 matches 10 bases. The CDR3 length is 13 residues. Germline loops: CDR1 SQVTM, CDR2 ANQGSEA. J lost 8 bases, V lost 6 bases, and 9 bases had no gene match. The DNA of the CDR3 is TGCAGCGTGGGCCAGACAGGGGGCAACGGCTACACCTTC. Translating it yields CSVGQTGGNGYTF. The whole variable domain, remainder taken from reference TRBV29-1 and TRBJ1-2, is SAVISQKPSRDICQRGTSLTIQCQVDSQVTMMFWYRQQPGQSLTLIATANQGSEATYESGFVIDKFPISRPNLTFSTLTVSNMSPEDSSIYLCSVGQTGGNGYTFGSGTRLTVV.

This clonotype was observed many times. CDR3 loop: CASSAQYLPGGYTF. In DNA, the CDR3 is TGTGCCAGCAGCGCGCAGTATTTGCCAGGCGGCTACACCTTC. The V gene is TRBV14, the J gene TRBJ1-2; D unresolved. The germline V gene has CDR1 SGHDN and CDR2 FVKESK. The V end was cut by 5 bases, the J end by 8 bases, with 18 bases between. The CDR3 runs to 14 residues.

This clonotype has at least ten counts. The chain carries TRBV2 and TRBJ1-1; tentatively, D is TRBD1 (6 bases). Germline assignment: CDR1 SNHLY and CDR2 FYNNEI. The CDR3 runs 16 residues. V lost 2 bases to trimming and J lost 1 base, with 14 bases between them. CDR3 DNA: TGTGCCAGCAGTGAAAGGGGGGGGAACTCGAACACTGAAGCTTTCTTT. It encodes CASSERGGNSNTEAFF.

This clonotype was recorded many times. J is TRBJ1-1 and V is TRBV6-2 or TRBV6-3, with D possibly matching TRBD1 (5 bases). The CDR3 extends over 12 amino acids. The germline gives CDR1 MNHEY, CDR2 SVGEGT. V lost 2 bases, J lost 8 bases, and 9 bases lay in between. Here the CDR3 reads CASSYLKGEAFF. The CDR3 region has the DNA TGTGCCAGCAGTTACCTGAAGGGGGAAGCTTTCTTT.

This clonotype was seen repeatedly, ten times or more. V gene TRBV5-4 combines with J gene TRBJ2-1, with 7 bases aligning to TRBD1. V dropped 0 bases and J dropped 0; count of bases not matched to a gene: 0. Germline V gene data show CDR1 as SGHNT and CDR2 as YYREEE (reference sequence). There are 15 residues in the CDR3. DNA of the CDR3: TGTGCCAGCAGCTTGGACAGGGGCTCCTACAATGAGCAGTTCTTC. This codes for CASSLDRGSYNEQFF.

The V and J genes are TRBV12-3 or TRBV12-4 and TRBJ1-2, with D perhaps TRBD1 (5 bases). This CDR3 region has 13 residues. V was trimmed by 6 bases and J by 6 bases, leaving 14 bases between them. CDR3 sequence (DNA): TGTGCCAGCAGCCAGGCCAGGGTCGATGGCTACACCTTC. This gives the protein CASSQARVDGYTF.

This clonotype has ten or more counts. The chain combines TRBV7-3 with TRBJ2-3; 8 bases map to TRBD2. Trimming took 5 bases from V and 0 from J; bases not matched to a gene: 13. This CDR3 comprises 18 residues. Germline V gene sequence: CDR1 SGHTA, CDR2 FQGTGA. Here the CDR3 DNA reads TGTGCCAGCAGCCCGCGGGGGCAACTAGCGGCTAGCACAGATACGCAGTATTTT. It codes for CASSPRGQLAASTDTQYF.

This clonotype was observed at least ten times. The CDR3 DNA reads TGTGCCAGCAGCGTAGCCCCCCAGCCGTATGGGGAGCTGTTTTTT. It is translated as CASSVAPQPYGELFF. The chain joins TRBV9 to TRBJ2-2; D is ambiguous. CDR1 is SGDLS, CDR2 YYNGEE, per germline. Deletions cut 0 bases from V and 8 bases from J, with 14 bases between. The CDR3 is 15 residues long.

This clonotype was seen many times. The rearrangement joins TRBV18 to TRBJ2-7; 8 bases line up with TRBD1. The trim removed 3 bases at V and 1 base at J, leaving 2 bases unmatched. In germline, CDR1 is KGHSH, CDR2 LQKENI. The CDR3 extends over 14 amino acids. In DNA, the CDR3 is TGTGCCAGCTCACCTACAGGGGGTTCCTACGAGCAGTACTTC. Translation gives CASSPTGGSYEQYF.

Many counts were recorded for this clonotype. The chain has TRBV24-1 and TRBJ2-1; no definite D call. Deletions cut 6 bases from V and 7 bases from J, with 15 bases between. This CDR3 has 14 residues. Germline assignment: CDR1 KGHDR and CDR2 SFDVKD. CDR3 nucleotides: TGTGCCACCAGTTTTGGACCCTTGAGGAATGAGCAGTTCTTC. It specifies CATSFGPLRNEQFF.

This clonotype was observed at least ten times. This rearrangement joins TRBV10-2 to TRBJ2-2, with 10 bases fitting TRBD1. Germline V gene lookup returns CDR1 WSHSY and CDR2 SAAADI. The CDR3 is made up of 15 amino acids. The ends lost 6 bases at V and 3 bases at J; junction bases unmatched: 4. The chain's CDR3 is CASSETGGDTGELFF. CDR3 DNA sequence: TGCGCCAGCAGCGAGACAGGGGGCGACACCGGGGAGCTGTTTTTT.

The chain is built from TRBV6-2 or TRBV6-3 and TRBJ1-1, with TRBD1 as a possible D gene (5 bases). Trimming pared 7 bases from V and 5 bases from J, leaving 11 bases between. CDR1 is MNHEY, CDR2 SVGEGT, per germline. This CDR3 comprises 12 residues. CDR3 DNA: TGTGCCAGCAAAAAGGGGATAACTGAAGCTTTCTTT. It yields the protein CASKKGITEAFF.

This clonotype has only a few counts. The rearrangement links TRBV4-3 to TRBJ2-7; TRBD2 might be the D (6 bases). This CDR3 spans 16 amino acids. Germline assignment: CDR1 LGHNA and CDR2 YSLEER. Between the trimmed V and J ends, which lost 6 bases and 0 bases, there was a span of 18 bases. The CDR3 sequence: CASSQDSGVSSYEQYF. For the CDR3, the DNA is TGCGCCAGCAGTCAGGATTCGGGGGTCAGCTCCTACGAGCAGTACTTC.

This chain connects TRBV12-3 or TRBV12-4 to TRBJ2-1; D ambiguous. Trimming pared 6 bases from V and 5 bases from J, leaving 14 bases between. The CDR3 spans 14 residues. CDR3 sequence reads: CASSDWTQNNEQFF. The CDR3 region has the DNA TGTGCCAGCAGCGACTGGACCCAAAACAATGAGCAGTTCTTC.

The chain joins TRBV6-2 or TRBV6-3 to TRBJ2-1; TRBD2 matches at 11 bases. Germline CDR1 and CDR2: MNHEY and SVGEGT. Trimming at V came to 5 bases and at J to 6 bases, leaving 6 bases not matched to a gene. The CDR3 is 15 amino acids. The CDR3: CASSPLAGGLNEQFF. The CDR3 coding sequence is TGTGCCAGCAGTCCCTTAGCGGGAGGGCTCAATGAGCAGTTCTTC.